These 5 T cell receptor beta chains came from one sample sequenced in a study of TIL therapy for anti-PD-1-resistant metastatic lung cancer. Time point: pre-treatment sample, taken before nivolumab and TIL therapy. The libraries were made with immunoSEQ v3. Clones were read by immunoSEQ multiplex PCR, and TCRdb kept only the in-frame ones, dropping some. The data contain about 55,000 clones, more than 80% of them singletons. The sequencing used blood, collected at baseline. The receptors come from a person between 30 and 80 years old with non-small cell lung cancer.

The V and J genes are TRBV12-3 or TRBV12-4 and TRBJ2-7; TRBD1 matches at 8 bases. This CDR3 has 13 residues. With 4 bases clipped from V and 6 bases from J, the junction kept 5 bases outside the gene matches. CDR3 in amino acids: CASSSSGGLEQYF. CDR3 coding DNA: TGTGCCAGCAGTTCGTCAGGGGGCCTCGAGCAGTACTTC.

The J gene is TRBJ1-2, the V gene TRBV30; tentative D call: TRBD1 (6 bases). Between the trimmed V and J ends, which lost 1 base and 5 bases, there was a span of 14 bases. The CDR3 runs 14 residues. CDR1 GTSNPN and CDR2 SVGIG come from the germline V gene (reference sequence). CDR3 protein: CAWSGPGVRYGYTF. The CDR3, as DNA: TGTGCCTGGAGTGGCCCAGGGGTTAGGTATGGCTACACCTTC.

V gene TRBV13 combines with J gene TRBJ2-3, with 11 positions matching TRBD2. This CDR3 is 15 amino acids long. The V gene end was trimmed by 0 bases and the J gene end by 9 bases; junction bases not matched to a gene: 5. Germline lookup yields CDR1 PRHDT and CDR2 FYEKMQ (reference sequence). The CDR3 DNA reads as TGTGCCAGCAGCTTAGGTACTAGCGGGAGTGGGACGCAGTATTTT. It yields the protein CASSLGTSGSGTQYF.

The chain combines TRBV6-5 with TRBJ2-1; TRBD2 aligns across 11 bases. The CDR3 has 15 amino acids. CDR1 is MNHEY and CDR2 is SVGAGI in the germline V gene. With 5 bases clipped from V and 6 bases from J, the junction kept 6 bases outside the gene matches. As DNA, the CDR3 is TGTGCCAGCAGTATACTAGCGGGAGTTTTCAATGAGCAGTTCTTC. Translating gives CASSILAGVFNEQFF.

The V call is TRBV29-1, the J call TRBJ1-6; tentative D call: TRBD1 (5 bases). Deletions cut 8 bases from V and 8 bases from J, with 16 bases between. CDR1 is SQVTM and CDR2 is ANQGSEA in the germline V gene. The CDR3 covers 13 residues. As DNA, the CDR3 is TGCAGCACCAGGGAGGACCTCCATTCACCCCTCCACTTT. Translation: CSTREDLHSPLHF.